The 3 T cell receptor beta chains presented below share a single source sample, sequenced in a study of identical twins. MiXCR was run by TCRdb on the 5' RACE reads, yielding one entry per CDR3 protein. Here the sample spans around 1.7 million distinct CDR3 sequences, about 31% being singletons. Sequenced input: cord blood. Every receptor here comes from a newborn girl in good health.

The chain has TRBV4-1 and TRBJ2-1; TRBD2 aligns across 10 bases. The CDR3 has 21 amino acids. The germline V gene encodes CDR1 MGHRA and CDR2 YSYEKL. J lost 0 bases, V lost 3 bases, and 17 bases had no gene match. This CDR3 is CASSHPTGASGGYSSYNEQFF. The CDR3 region has the DNA TGCGCCAGCAGCCATCCTACCGGGGCTAGCGGGGGCTATAGCTCCTACAATGAGCAGTTCTTC.

The chain links TRBV20-1 to TRBJ2-1, with D tentatively TRBD2 (6 bases). The germline gives CDR1 DFQATT, CDR2 SNEGSKA (reference sequence). V lost 3 bases, J lost 7 bases, and 13 bases lay in between. This CDR3 has 13 residues. The CDR3 DNA reads TGCAGTGCTAGGGCCGGGAGTCTGAATGAGCAGTTCTTC. It is translated as CSARAGSLNEQFF.

This chain's CDR3 is CASSYSNPDQPQHF. CDR3 coding DNA: TGTGCCAGCAGTTACTCGAACCCGGATCAGCCCCAGCATTTT. V is TRBV6-6 and J is TRBJ1-5; D unresolved. The germline CDR1 and CDR2 sequences are MNHNY and SVGAGI (reference sequence). CDR3 length: 14 residues. V shed 0 bases and J shed 5 bases, with 8 bases lying between them.